This T cell receptor beta chain was captured by sequencing in a study of monozygotic twins with inflammatory bowel disease. The CDR3 runs to 13 residues. Per germline, CDR1 LGHNA and CDR2 YNFKEQ. One entry per CDR3 protein, without DNA, is what TCRdb gives after re-calling the 5' RACE reads. The listing contains about 160,000 distinct CDR3 sequences. Material for sequencing was blood. The gene calls are TRBV4-2 and TRBJ2-1; TCRdb's assignment of TRBD2 cannot be checked, as there is no DNA. The clonotype originates from a human donor with ulcerative colitis or Crohn's disease, or a healthy co-twin of an affected twin (not recorded which). This CDR3 is CASSLGLTNEQFF.